A single sample gave rise to the 2 T cell receptor beta chains below, sequenced in a study of spatial heterogeneity in lung cancer (dated 2019 in TCRdb). Sample time point, as interpreted from the label and publication: sample taken at primary tumor resection. Library preparation used 5' RACE. The run used a NextSeq 500. TCRdb cleaned the public reads at Q25 with fastp, built clones with MiXCR and kept in-frame beta chains. Each record represents a unique CDR3 protein, reported with the most common genes and DNA among its rows. The sample includes about 17,000 distinct CDR3 sequences, with 6% to 7% observed a single time. Of the sample, roughly 6.6% falls within the top ten clones. What the study reported, not specific to this receptor: The number of expanded intratumoral alpha and beta TCRs correlated with the tumor nonsynonymous mutation count.

Their antigens remain unidentified. The source material was lung tumor tissue, sampled at surgery. The receptors were sampled from a male donor with early-stage non-small cell lung cancer.

This clonotype was seen only a few times. The V call is TRBV9, the J call TRBJ1-5; no definite D call. This CDR3 region has 13 residues. V shed 4 bases and J shed 6 bases, with 11 bases lying between them. Germline CDR1 is SGDLS and CDR2 is YYNGEE. The CDR3 DNA follows: TGTGCCAGCAGCCCCTTGGAGGGTCAGCCCCAGCATTTT. Protein product: CASSPLEGQPQHF.

Many counts were recorded for this clonotype. This chain joins TRBV25-1 and TRBJ1-3; unclear D gene. The V end was cut by 6 bases, the J end by 7 bases, with 13 bases between. CDR1 is MGHDK and CDR2 is SYGVNS in the germline V gene. The CDR3 totals 13 residues. The CDR3 sequence is CASRMEGSNTIYF. The CDR3, as DNA: TGTGCCAGCAGGATGGAGGGATCGAACACCATATATTTT.